This TCR beta chain comes out of a study of T cell changes during pregnancy in multiple sclerosis. Per the germline V gene, CDR1 is MDHEN and CDR2 is SYDVKM. This CDR3 has 17 amino acids. V was clipped by 2 bases and J by 2 bases, with 17 bases between them. Only in-frame clones appear in the TCRdb table, and some are missing; sequencing was by immunoSEQ multiplex PCR. The top ten clones hold 1.4% to 1.5% of a sample with about 67,000 clones, about 92% of them seen once. The sample here was peripheral blood, taken after pregnancy. The V and J genes are TRBV28 and TRBJ2-3, with D possibly being TRBD1 (5 bases). This receptor was taken from a female donor with multiple sclerosis, enrolled in a pregnancy study. The CDR3 region is CASSLGIRRATTDTQYF. The CDR3 DNA is TGTGCCAGCAGTTTAGGTATCCGCAGGGCTACCACAGATACGCAGTATTTT.